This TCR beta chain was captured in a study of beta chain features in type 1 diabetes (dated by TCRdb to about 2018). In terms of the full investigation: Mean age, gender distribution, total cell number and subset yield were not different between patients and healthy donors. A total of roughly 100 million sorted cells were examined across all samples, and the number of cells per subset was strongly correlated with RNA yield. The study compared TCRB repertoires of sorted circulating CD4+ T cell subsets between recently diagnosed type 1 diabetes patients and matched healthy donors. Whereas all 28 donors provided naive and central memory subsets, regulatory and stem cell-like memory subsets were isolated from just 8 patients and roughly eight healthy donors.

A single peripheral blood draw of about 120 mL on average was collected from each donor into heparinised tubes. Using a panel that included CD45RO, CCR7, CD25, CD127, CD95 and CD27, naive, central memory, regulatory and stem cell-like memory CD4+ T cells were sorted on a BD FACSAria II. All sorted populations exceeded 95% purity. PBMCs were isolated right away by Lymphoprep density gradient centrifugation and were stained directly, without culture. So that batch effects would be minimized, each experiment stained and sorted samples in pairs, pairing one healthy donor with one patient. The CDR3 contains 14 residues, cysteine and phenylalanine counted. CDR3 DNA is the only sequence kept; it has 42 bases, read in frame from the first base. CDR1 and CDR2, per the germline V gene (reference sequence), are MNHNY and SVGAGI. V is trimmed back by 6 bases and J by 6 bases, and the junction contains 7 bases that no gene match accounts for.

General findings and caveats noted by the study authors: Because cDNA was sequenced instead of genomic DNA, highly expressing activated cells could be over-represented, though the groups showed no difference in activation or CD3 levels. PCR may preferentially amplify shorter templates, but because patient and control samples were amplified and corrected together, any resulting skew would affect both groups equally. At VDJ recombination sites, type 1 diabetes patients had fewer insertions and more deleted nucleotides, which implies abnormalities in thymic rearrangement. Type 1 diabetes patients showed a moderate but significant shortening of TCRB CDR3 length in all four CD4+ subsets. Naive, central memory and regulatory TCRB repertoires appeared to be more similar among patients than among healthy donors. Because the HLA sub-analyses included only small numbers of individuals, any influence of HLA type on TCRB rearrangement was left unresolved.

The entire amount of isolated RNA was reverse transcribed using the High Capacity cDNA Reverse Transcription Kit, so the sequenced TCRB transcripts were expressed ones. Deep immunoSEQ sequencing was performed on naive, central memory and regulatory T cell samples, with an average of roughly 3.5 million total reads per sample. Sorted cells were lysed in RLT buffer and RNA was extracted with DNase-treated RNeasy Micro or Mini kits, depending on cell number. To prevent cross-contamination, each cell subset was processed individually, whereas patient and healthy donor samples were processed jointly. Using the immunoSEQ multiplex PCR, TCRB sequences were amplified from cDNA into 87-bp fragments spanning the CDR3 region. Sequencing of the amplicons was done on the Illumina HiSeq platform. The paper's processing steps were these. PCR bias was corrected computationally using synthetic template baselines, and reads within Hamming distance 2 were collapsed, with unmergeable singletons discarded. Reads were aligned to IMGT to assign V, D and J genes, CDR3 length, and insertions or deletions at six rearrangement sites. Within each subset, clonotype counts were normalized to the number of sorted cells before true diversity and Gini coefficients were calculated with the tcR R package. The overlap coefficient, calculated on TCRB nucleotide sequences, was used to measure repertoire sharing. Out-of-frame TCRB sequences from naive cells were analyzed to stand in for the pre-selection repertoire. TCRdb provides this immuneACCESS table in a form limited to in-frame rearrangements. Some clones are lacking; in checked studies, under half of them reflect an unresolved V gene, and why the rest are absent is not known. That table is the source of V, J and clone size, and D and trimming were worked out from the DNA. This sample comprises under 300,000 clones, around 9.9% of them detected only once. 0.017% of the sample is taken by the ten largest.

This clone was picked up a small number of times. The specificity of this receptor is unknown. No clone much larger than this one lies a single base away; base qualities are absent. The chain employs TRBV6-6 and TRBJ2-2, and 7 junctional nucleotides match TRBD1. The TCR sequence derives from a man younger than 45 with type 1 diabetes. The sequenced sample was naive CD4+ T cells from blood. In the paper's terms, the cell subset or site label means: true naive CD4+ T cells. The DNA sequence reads TGTGCCAGCAGGACGACAGGGAAGGCCGGGGAGCTGTTTTTT. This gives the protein CASRTTGKAGELFF.